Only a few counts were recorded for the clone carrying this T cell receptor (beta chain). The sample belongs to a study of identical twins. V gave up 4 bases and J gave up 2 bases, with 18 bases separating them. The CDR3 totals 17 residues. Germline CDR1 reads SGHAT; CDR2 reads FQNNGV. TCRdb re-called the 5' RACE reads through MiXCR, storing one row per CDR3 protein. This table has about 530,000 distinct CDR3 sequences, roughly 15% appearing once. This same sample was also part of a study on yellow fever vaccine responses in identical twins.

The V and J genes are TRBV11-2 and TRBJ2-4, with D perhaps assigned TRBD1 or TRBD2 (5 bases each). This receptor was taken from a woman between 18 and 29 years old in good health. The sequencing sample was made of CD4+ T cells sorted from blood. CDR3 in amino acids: CASSSSRWGLTKNIQYF. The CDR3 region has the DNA TGTGCCAGCAGCTCTAGTCGTTGGGGGTTAACCAAAAACATTCAGTACTTC.